The 21 T cell receptor beta chains reported below all come from one sample, sequenced in a study of cytomegalovirus exposure and HLA in healthy donors. The PCR made use of 60 Vbeta and 13 Jbeta primers. Produced via immunoSEQ multiplex PCR; TCRdb's table is partial and in-frame only. The table lists about 120,000 clones, roughly 9% of them singletons. Source material: PBMCs. All receptors derive from a woman aged 40 to 55 in good health and CMV-seropositive.

In regard to this clone: A junction boundary mismatches the germline segment, possibly from a read error. This CDR3 is also generated by other DNA sequences in the sample. The chain links TRBV6-1 to TRBJ1-6, with a tentative D call TRBD1 (5 bases). CDR1 is MNHNS and CDR2 is SASEGT in the germline V gene. The CDR3 contains 13 residues. The CDR3 DNA follows: TGTGCCAGCAGTGACAGGGAAAATTCACCCCTCCACTTC. Protein product: CASSDRENSPLHF.

CDR3 nucleotides: TGTGCCAGCAGTGACTCACCCGGGACAGGCAAAGAAAAACTGTTTTTT. This sequence encodes CASSDSPGTGKEKLFF. J is TRBJ1-4 and V is TRBV6-4; 8 positions agree with TRBD1. Losses at the gene ends were 0 bases for V and 8 bases for J; bases not matched to a gene: 8. Germline CDR1 MRHNA, CDR2 SNTAGT. CDR3 length: 16 amino acids.

The chain employs TRBV6-5 and TRBJ1-1; TRBD1 aligns across 7 bases. CDR1 and CDR2 from the germline V gene are MNHEY and SVGAGI. The CDR3 loop spans 16 amino acids. Trimming took 1 base from V and 3 from J; bases not matched to a gene: 8. The CDR3 bases are TGTGCCAGCAGTTACTTTAGACAGGGTGCCGACACTGAAGCTTTCTTT. Translation gives CASSYFRQGADTEAFF.

This clone was counted a few times. The V call is TRBV9, the J call TRBJ2-2, with D maybe TRBD2 (7 bases). Germline assignment: CDR1 SGDLS and CDR2 YYNGEE. The germline V and J ends were trimmed by 0 bases and 5 bases, with 14 bases remaining between them. CDR3 length equals 16 residues. CDR3 bases: TGTGCCAGCAGCGTAGGGGGGGGAAGGGGGACCGGGGAGCTGTTTTTT. Its translation: CASSVGGGRGTGELFF.

This clone has only a few counts. The rearrangement joins TRBV29-1 to TRBJ1-2; D unclear. Trimming took off 0 bases at V and 8 bases at J, with 10 bases between the two ends. Per the germline V gene, CDR1 is SQVTM and CDR2 is ANQGSEA. The CDR3 spans 12 residues. CDR3 sequence reads: CSVEEVSEGYTF. The CDR3 DNA reads as TGCAGCGTTGAAGAAGTGTCTGAGGGCTACACCTTC.

This clone was observed many times. The chain employs TRBV6-4 and TRBJ2-7, with 11 bases fitting TRBD2. The V gene's germline CDR1 is MRHNA and CDR2 SNTAGT. Trimming took 3 bases from V and 0 from J; bases not matched to a gene: 1. This CDR3 has 15 residues. CDR3 protein: CASSELAGDSYEQYF. CDR3 nucleotides: TGTGCCAGCAGTGAACTAGCGGGGGACTCCTACGAGCAGTACTTC.

The rearrangement uses TRBV13 and TRBJ1-2; no reliable D call. The ends were cut back, 0 bases at V and 0 bases at J, with 8 bases in the middle. Germline lookup yields CDR1 PRHDT and CDR2 FYEKMQ (reference sequence). This CDR3 has 15 residues. This CDR3 reads CASSLGPAANYGYTF. For the CDR3, the DNA is TGTGCCAGCAGCTTAGGCCCGGCGGCTAACTATGGCTACACCTTC.

The chain joins TRBV5-4 to TRBJ2-5, with a weak D call TRBD2 (6 bases). The germline V gene has CDR1 SGHNT and CDR2 YYREEE (reference sequence). CDR3 length: 15 residues. V was pared by 0 bases and J by 5 bases, with 14 bases between. The CDR3 loop reads CASSLAAGQGETQYF. CDR3 in DNA: TGTGCCAGCAGCTTGGCTGCGGGGCAAGGGGAGACCCAGTACTTC.

This clone was detected a few times. The rearrangement joins TRBV6-5 to TRBJ2-7, with a tentative D call TRBD1 (6 bases). This CDR3 comprises 14 residues. V lost 2 bases, J lost 5 bases, and 13 bases lay in between. In germline, CDR1 is MNHEY, CDR2 SVGAGI. DNA for the CDR3: TGTGCCAGCAGTTACGCGCAGGGGTTTAACGAGCAGTACTTC. Its translation is CASSYAQGFNEQYF.

On this clone itself: The germline gene is not matched at one end of the junction; a read error may be the cause. The genes are TRBV4-1 and TRBJ2-1; D may be TRBD2 (7 bases). CDR3 size: 21 residues. Germline V lookup: CDR1 MGHRA, CDR2 YSYEKL. As DNA, the CDR3 is TGCGCCAGCAGCCAGGAAGGTGGGTCTGTAGCGGGCGGGGGCCCCTATAATGAGCAGTTCTTC. It encodes CASSQEGGSVAGGGPYNEQFF.

This clone was observed a few times. The CDR3 nucleotides are TGTGCCAGCAGCTCGGGTAGGGGCTACACCTTC. It encodes CASSSGRGYTF. The V gene is TRBV5-4, the J gene TRBJ1-2; D ambiguous. Trimming took 3 bases from V and 8 from J, leaving 8 bases between them. CDR1 SGHNT and CDR2 YYREEE come from the germline V gene (reference sequence). CDR3 size: 11 residues.

This clone has just a few counts. The chain recombines TRBV4-1 with TRBJ1-1; maybe TRBD1 (6 bases). CDR1 is MGHRA and CDR2 is YSYEKL in the germline V gene. The CDR3 sequence is 12 residues long. Trimming took 4 bases from V and 11 from J, leaving 14 bases between them. DNA of the CDR3: TGCGCCAGCAGCCCCTCACAGGGCGTTGCTTTCTTT. This codes for CASSPSQGVAFF.

J is TRBJ2-1 and V is TRBV9; TRBD2 matches 11 bases. The CDR3 runs to 16 residues. Per germline, CDR1 SGDLS and CDR2 YYNGEE. Unmatched junction bases numbered 3, after V lost 3 bases and J lost 1 base. In DNA, the CDR3 is TGTGCCAGCAGCGACCTAGCGGGGGGATCCTACAATGAGCAGTTCTTC. Translated: CASSDLAGGSYNEQFF. Using reference TRBV9 and TRBJ2-1 for the parts outside the CDR3, the full variable domain is DSGVTQTPKHLITATGQRVTLRCSPRSGDLSVYWYQQSLDQGLQFLIQYYNGEERAKGNILERFSAQQFPDLHSELNLSSLELGDSALYFCASSDLAGGSYNEQFFGPGTRLTVL.

In this sample, this clone turned up a few times. The rearrangement uses TRBV27 and TRBJ2-4; 14 bases align to TRBD2. V was clipped by 4 bases and J by 0 bases; unmatched bases: 2. From germline, CDR1 is MNHEY and CDR2 SMNVEV (reference sequence). The length of the CDR3 is 17 residues. The CDR3 DNA sequence: TGTGCCAGCAGTTCCGGGACTAGCGGGAGAGCCAAAAACATTCAGTACTTC. The encoded protein is CASSSGTSGRAKNIQYF.

J is TRBJ2-7 and V is TRBV29-1; D perhaps matches TRBD2 (5 bases). Trimming stripped 3 bases from V and 0 bases from J, with 9 bases between. The CDR3 is made up of 13 amino acids. In germline, CDR1 is SQVTM, CDR2 ANQGSEA. The CDR3 sequence: CSVDREGSYEQYF. The CDR3 DNA reads TGCAGCGTTGATCGGGAAGGCTCCTACGAGCAGTACTTC.

The V call is TRBV7-6, the J call TRBJ2-3; a weak D match, TRBD2 (7 bases). Germline V CDR1 and CDR2: SGHVS, FNYEAQ. This CDR3 is 16 amino acids long. Trimming removed 4 bases from V and 2 bases from J, with 16 bases in between. CDR3 bases: TGTGCCAGCAGCTCCGGGGGGCGGGGGACCACAGATACGCAGTATTTT. Protein sequence: CASSSGGRGTTDTQYF.

V and J are TRBV11-3 and TRBJ2-1, with D tentatively TRBD2 (6 bases). Germline V gene data show CDR1 as SGHNT and CDR2 as YENEEA. Trimming stripped 5 bases from V and 5 bases from J, with 13 bases between. This CDR3 region has 14 residues. Here the CDR3 reads CASSAGGGDNEQFF. As DNA, the CDR3 is TGTGCCAGCAGCGCGGGTGGAGGGGACAATGAGCAGTTCTTC.

This sequence joins TRBV14 and TRBJ1-2, with D perhaps TRBD1 (6 bases). CDR1 and CDR2 (germline): SGHDN, FVKESK. V lost 4 bases and J lost 3, with 18 bases in between. This CDR3 contains 16 residues. This CDR3 reads CASSRRGGGIDYGYTF. The CDR3 DNA reads TGTGCCAGCAGCCGTCGAGGGGGGGGGATCGACTATGGCTACACCTTC.

The V call is TRBV5-1, the J call TRBJ2-5; 8 positions agree with TRBD1. This CDR3 is 15 amino acids long. Trimming at V came to 0 bases and at J to 4 bases, leaving 5 bases not matched to a gene. CDR1 and CDR2 (germline): SGHRS, YFSETQ. The CDR3 loop is CASSLAGQGGETQYF. The CDR3 DNA sequence: TGCGCCAGCAGCTTGGCCGGACAGGGCGGAGAGACCCAGTACTTC. Using reference TRBV5-1 and TRBJ2-5 for the parts outside the CDR3, the full variable domain is KAGVTQTPRYLIKTRGQQVTLSCSPISGHRSVSWYQQTPGQGLQFLFEYFSETQRNKGNFPGRFSGRQFSNSRSEMNVSTLELGDSALYLCASSLAGQGGETQYFGPGTRLLVL.

This clone turned up a few times. This CDR3 reads CASRRLIGNTEAFF. The CDR3 DNA follows: TGTGCCAGCAGACGACTGATTGGGAACACTGAAGCTTTCTTT. The chain recombines TRBV28 with TRBJ1-1; D is ambiguous. V lost 6 bases, J lost 1 base, and 12 bases lay in between. Germline values: CDR1 MDHEN, CDR2 SYDVKM. This CDR3 region has 14 residues.

V and J are TRBV28 and TRBJ1-1; TRBD1 agrees at 7 bases. Germline CDR1 and CDR2: MDHEN and SYDVKM. V shed 6 bases, J shed 6 bases, and the junction held 7 bases outside the gene matches. The length of the CDR3 is 13 residues. CDR3 sequence (DNA): TGTGCCAGCAGACAGGGGTTTGCGGCTGAAGCTTTCTTT. This encodes CASRQGFAAEAFF.